The 30 T cell receptor beta chains below come from one sample, sequenced in a study of CD8 T cells in ankylosing spondylitis. TCRdb independently ran MiXCR on the 5' RACE reads; one entry per CDR3 protein. The sample has roughly 250,000 distinct CDR3 sequences; under 12% are singletons. The source material was blood, either unsorted or a sorted T cell fraction (not recorded which). All receptors come from a male donor with ankylosing spondylitis or in good health (not recorded which).

This clonotype was seen repeatedly, ten times or more. The rearrangement links TRBV29-1 to TRBJ1-2, with 9 bases fitting TRBD1. This CDR3 comprises 14 residues. Germline lookup yields CDR1 SQVTM and CDR2 ANQGSEA. Trimming cost V 6 bases and J 9 bases; bases outside gene matches: 14. The CDR3 DNA reads as TGCAGCGTGGCCCCCGGGACAGGGCCTATTAGCTACACCTTC. Its protein product is CSVAPGTGPISYTF.

J is TRBJ1-2 and V is TRBV7-6; D possibly corresponds to TRBD1 (6 bases). Per the germline V gene, CDR1 is SGHVS and CDR2 is FNYEAQ. There are 13 residues in the CDR3. V dropped 3 bases and J dropped 4 bases, with 9 bases sitting between them. As DNA, the CDR3 is TGTGCCAGCAGCTTGGACAGCCTCTATGGCTACACCTTC. It is translated as CASSLDSLYGYTF.

At least ten counts were recorded for this clonotype. V usage is TRBV12-3 or TRBV12-4 and J usage is TRBJ2-7; D might be TRBD1 or TRBD2, each matching 6 bases. The CDR3 is made up of 16 amino acids. The ends were cut back, 5 bases at V and 6 bases at J, with 23 bases in the middle. This CDR3 is CASSPGGNALRGEQYF. CDR3 nucleotide sequence: TGTGCCAGCAGTCCGGGCGGGAATGCCCTCAGGGGCGAGCAGTACTTC.

V and J are TRBV20-1 and TRBJ1-6; perhaps TRBD1 as D (6 bases). The V gene lost 6 bases and the J gene lost 9 bases, with 24 bases spanning the gap. CDR3 size: 16 residues. In germline, CDR1 is DFQATT, CDR2 SNEGSKA (reference sequence). CDR3 region: CSAITIQGREGSPLHF. CDR3 sequence (DNA): TGCAGTGCCATAACGATACAGGGACGGGAGGGTTCACCCCTCCACTTT.

This clonotype came up a few times. This may come from a read error, since a much larger clone is one base off. The chain is built from TRBV5-5 and TRBJ1-1, with D uncertain. V was clipped by 4 bases and J by 0 bases, with 10 bases between them. Per germline, CDR1 SGHKS and CDR2 YYEKEE (reference sequence). The CDR3 runs to 14 residues. This chain's CDR3 is CASSTGRVNTEAFF. In DNA, the CDR3 is TGTGCCAGCAGCACCGGACGGGTGAACACTGAAGCTTTCTTT.

This clonotype appeared many times. The chain recombines TRBV29-1 with TRBJ2-2, with D maybe TRBD2 (7 bases). The V gene lost 6 bases and the J gene lost 12 bases, with 17 bases spanning the gap. Germline V CDR1 and CDR2: SQVTM, ANQGSEA. The CDR3 totals 12 residues. The CDR3 DNA follows: TGCAGCGTAGGAACACAGGGAGGGAAGCTGTTTTTT. This codes for CSVGTQGGKLFF.

This chain joins TRBV20-1 and TRBJ1-5; D perhaps matches TRBD1 (6 bases). Trimming removed 6 bases at V and 3 bases at J, with 12 bases between. Looked up from germline, CDR1 is DFQATT and CDR2 is SNEGSKA (reference sequence). This CDR3 is 13 amino acids long. The CDR3 loop reads CSATDSPNQPQHF. The CDR3 DNA reads TGCAGTGCCACGGACAGCCCCAATCAGCCCCAGCATTTT.

Comments on this clonotype: A much more abundant neighbour one base away suggests this may be a read error. The chain has TRBV12-3 or TRBV12-4 and TRBJ2-1; possible D gene TRBD1, 5 bases. This CDR3 has 11 residues. The CDR3 nucleotides read TGTACCAGCAGGGTCGACAATGAGCAGTTCTTC. It translates to CTSRVDNEQFF.

This clonotype was seen at least ten times. This chain joins TRBV20-1 and TRBJ2-7; maybe TRBD2 (6 bases). The CDR3 has 14 residues. Germline V lookup: CDR1 DFQATT, CDR2 SNEGSKA (reference sequence). The ends were cut back, 4 bases at V and 4 bases at J, with 17 bases in the middle. The CDR3 DNA is TGCAGTGCTAACCCGACGGGGGTTAATTACGAGCAGTACTTC. It yields the protein CSANPTGVNYEQYF.

Many counts were recorded for this clonotype. The chain combines TRBV5-1 with TRBJ1-1, with TRBD1 matching over 8 bases. V gave up 4 bases and J gave up 3 bases; unmatched junction bases: 5. The germline V gene has CDR1 SGHRS and CDR2 YFSETQ. The CDR3 is 14 amino acids. The chain's CDR3 is CASSGVTGDTEAFF. The CDR3 DNA sequence: TGCGCCAGCAGCGGGGTGACAGGGGACACTGAAGCTTTCTTT.

The chain recombines TRBV7-9 with TRBJ1-4, with unresolved D. V lost 5 bases and J 11 bases, leaving 12 bases between the germline ends. The CDR3 spans 12 residues. The V gene's germline CDR1 is SEHNR and CDR2 FQNEAQ (reference sequence). The CDR3 nucleotides are TGTGCCAGCAGCCCGGACCTAGGGAAACTGTTTTTT. This encodes CASSPDLGKLFF.

This clonotype was counted ten times or more. V usage is TRBV9 and J usage is TRBJ1-1; no firm D call. The V end lost 0 bases, the J end lost 8 bases, and 11 bases lay between the germline ends. Germline assignment: CDR1 SGDLS and CDR2 YYNGEE. The CDR3 is 13 residues long. The CDR3 sequence: CASSVDRFTEAFF. In nucleotides, the CDR3 is TGTGCCAGCAGCGTAGATAGATTCACCGAAGCTTTCTTT.

This clonotype was detected ten times or more. J is TRBJ1-1 and V is TRBV21-1; the table's D call of TRBD1 was not tested on the DNA. TRBV21-1 is listed as a pseudogene. This CDR3 is 15 amino acids long. CDR3 DNA: TGTGCCAGCAACCTACTAGGGACGGGCAACTTCGAAGCTTTCTTT. Translating it yields CASNLLGTGNFEAFF.

On this clonotype itself: A much larger clone is a single base away; this may be a read error. The chain is built from TRBV27 and TRBJ2-7; TRBD1 agrees at 10 bases. The CDR3 loop spans 14 amino acids. From germline, CDR1 is MNHEY and CDR2 SMNVEV (reference sequence). As DNA, the CDR3 is TGTGCCAGCAGTCCCGGGACAGGGGTCCACGAGCAGTGCTTC. It encodes CASSPGTGVHEQCF.

The chain combines TRBV6-5 with TRBJ2-7, with TRBD2 identical over 12 bases. Germline assignment: CDR1 MNHEY and CDR2 SVGAGI. The CDR3 has 16 amino acids. V lost 6 bases to trimming and J lost 1 base; unmatched junction nucleotides: 7. CDR3 sequence: CASSPRTSGISYEQYF. The CDR3 DNA reads as TGTGCCAGCAGCCCTCGGACTAGCGGGATTTCCTACGAGCAGTACTTC.

This clonotype was seen many times. The chain couples TRBV12-3 or TRBV12-4 to TRBJ1-1, with D perhaps TRBD1 (6 bases). The CDR3 sequence is 14 residues long. V lost 5 bases and J 4 bases, leaving 14 bases between the germline ends. CDR3 bases: TGTGCCAGCAGTGAACAGGGTCCTGGCACTGAAGCTTTCTTT. It yields the protein CASSEQGPGTEAFF.

This clonotype was seen ten or more times. This sequence joins TRBV20-1 and TRBJ1-1; D unclear. This CDR3 has 12 amino acids. Germline lookup yields CDR1 DFQATT and CDR2 SNEGSKA (reference sequence). Deletions cut 6 bases from V and 2 bases from J, with 10 bases between. CDR3 sequence (DNA): TGCAGTGCCCAGAAGATTAACACTGAAGCTTTCTTT. This sequence encodes CSAQKINTEAFF.

This clonotype turned up a few times. V gene TRBV7-9 combines with J gene TRBJ2-4; weak D call: TRBD1 (5 bases). This CDR3 spans 13 amino acids. V gave up 4 bases and J gave up 12 bases, with 16 bases separating them. From germline, CDR1 is SEHNR and CDR2 FQNEAQ (reference sequence). CDR3 sequence: CASSSMGPFGQYF. CDR3 coding DNA: TGTGCCAGCAGCTCCATGGGGCCTTTTGGTCAGTACTTC.

This clonotype was observed at least ten times. V usage is TRBV10-3 and J usage is TRBJ2-1; D gene uncertain. The CDR3 sequence is 15 residues long. CDR1 is ENHRY, CDR2 SYGVKD, per germline. The V end lost 0 bases, the J end lost 4 bases, and 10 bases lay between the germline ends. As DNA, the CDR3 is TGTGCCATCAGTGAGTCGAACCCCTTATACAATGAGCAGTTCTTC. This sequence encodes CAISESNPLYNEQFF.

Only a few counts were recorded for this clonotype. This chain uses TRBV20-1 with TRBJ2-7, with 9 bases that match TRBD2. V gave up 3 bases and J gave up 0 bases; unmatched junction bases: 12. This CDR3 is built from 17 residues. Germline V gene data show CDR1 as DFQATT and CDR2 as SNEGSKA (reference sequence). In nucleotides, the CDR3 is TGCAGTGCTAGCGGCCGCCTTCTAGCGGGGTCCTCCTACGAGCAGTACTTC. It encodes CSASGRLLAGSSYEQYF.

This clonotype occurred many times. The chain links TRBV7-2 to TRBJ2-1; maybe TRBD1 (5 bases). With 5 bases removed from V and 2 bases from J, the gap between germline ends came to 13 bases. This CDR3 has 15 amino acids. CDR1 SGHTA and CDR2 FQGNSA come from the germline V gene. CDR3 in amino acids: CASSPRASPYNEQFF. The CDR3 nucleotides read TGTGCCAGCAGCCCCAGGGCGTCCCCCTACAATGAGCAGTTCTTC.

This clonotype appeared many times. The chain has TRBV6-1 and TRBJ2-1; D is unclear. V was clipped by 7 bases and J by 1 base, with 14 bases between them. CDR3 size: 15 residues. Germline V CDR1 and CDR2: MNHNS, SASEGT. Here the CDR3 reads CASILKRDSYNEQFF. CDR3 DNA sequence: TGTGCCAGCATCTTAAAAAGGGATTCCTACAATGAGCAGTTCTTC.

This clonotype showed up just a few times. The V call is TRBV5-6, the J call TRBJ1-5, with a weak D call TRBD1 (5 bases). This CDR3 has 14 amino acids. The germline V and J ends were trimmed by 2 bases and 7 bases, with 13 bases remaining between them. The V gene's germline CDR1 is SGHDT and CDR2 YYEEEE. DNA for the CDR3: TGTGCCAGCAGCTTAGGGGACCAGTACCAGCCCCAGCATTTT. This translates into CASSLGDQYQPQHF.

Details on this clonotype: At one end the junction does not follow the germline gene, possibly because of a read error. The rearrangement joins TRBV9 to TRBJ2-4; D unclear. There are 16 residues in the CDR3. The germline V gene encodes CDR1 SGDLS and CDR2 YYNGEE. This CDR3 is CAGSVVTTVAKNIQYF. As DNA, the CDR3 is TGTGCCGGCAGCGTAGTCACGACTGTAGCCAAAAACATTCAGTACTTC.

This clonotype was seen repeatedly, ten times or more. The genes are TRBV5-1 and TRBJ1-3, with D unresolved. V lost 2 bases and J 4 bases, leaving 7 bases between the germline ends. This CDR3 is 13 amino acids long. Germline CDR1 SGHRS, CDR2 YFSETQ. The CDR3 loop is CASSFRDGNTIYF. The CDR3 coding sequence is TGCGCCAGCAGCTTCCGAGACGGAAACACCATATATTTT.

The V call is TRBV20-1, the J call TRBJ1-4; no clear D gene. V was clipped by 8 bases and J by 0 bases, with 10 bases between them. This CDR3 has 13 amino acids. Looked up from germline, CDR1 is DFQATT and CDR2 is SNEGSKA (reference sequence). The CDR3 DNA sequence: TGCAGTACCGGACGGGCAACTAATGAAAAACTGTTTTTT. It specifies CSTGRATNEKLFF.

Details on this clonotype: A clone one base away is much larger, so this may be a read error. The J gene is TRBJ1-1, the V gene TRBV2; possible D gene TRBD1, 6 bases. Between the trimmed V and J ends, which lost 4 bases and 7 bases, there was a span of 13 bases. Germline lookup yields CDR1 SNHLY and CDR2 FYNNEI. The CDR3 spans 13 residues. The CDR3 bases are TGTGCCAGCAGTGGGGGGGCACTACTTGAAGCTTTCTTT. Residues: CASSGGALLEAFF.

V and J are TRBV30 and TRBJ2-2; D is perhaps TRBD1 or TRBD2 (7 bases each). There are 17 residues in the CDR3. The germline gives CDR1 GTSNPN, CDR2 SVGIG (reference sequence). V was cut by 3 bases and J by 4 bases, with 21 bases left in between. The CDR3 region is CAWRVTGPGGGTGELFF. Written as DNA, the CDR3 is TGTGCCTGGAGGGTGACAGGGCCCGGCGGGGGCACCGGGGAGCTGTTTTTT.

This clonotype was observed many times. The chain carries TRBV5-5 and TRBJ1-2; 7 positions agree with TRBD1. V gave up 0 bases and J gave up 9 bases; unmatched junction bases: 8. The CDR3 covers 14 residues. The germline CDR1 and CDR2 sequences are SGHKS and YYEKEE (reference sequence). The CDR3: CASSLVGGDSRYTF. CDR3 DNA: TGTGCCAGCAGCTTGGTGGGGGGGGACAGTCGCTACACCTTC.

This chain joins TRBV6-5 and TRBJ2-3; D is uncertain. Germline values: CDR1 MNHEY, CDR2 SVGAGI. V was pared by 0 bases and J by 5 bases, with 9 bases between. CDR3 length: 14 residues. The CDR3: CASSYSNLGDTQYF. CDR3 coding DNA: TGTGCCAGCAGTTACTCCAATTTAGGAGATACGCAGTATTTT.